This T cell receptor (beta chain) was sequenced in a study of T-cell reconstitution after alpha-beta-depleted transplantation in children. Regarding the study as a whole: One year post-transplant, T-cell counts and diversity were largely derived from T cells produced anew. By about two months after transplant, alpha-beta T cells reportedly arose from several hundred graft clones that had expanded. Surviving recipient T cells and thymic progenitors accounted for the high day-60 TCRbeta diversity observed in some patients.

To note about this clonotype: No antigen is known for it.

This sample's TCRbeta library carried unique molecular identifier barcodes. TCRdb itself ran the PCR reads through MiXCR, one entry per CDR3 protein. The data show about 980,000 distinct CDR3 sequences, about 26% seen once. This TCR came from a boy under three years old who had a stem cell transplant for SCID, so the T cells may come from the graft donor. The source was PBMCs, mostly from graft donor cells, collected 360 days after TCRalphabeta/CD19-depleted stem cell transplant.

The DNA of the CDR3 is TGCGCCAGCAGCCCCCCCAGGGGGGAGAACGAGCAGTACTTC. Its protein product is CASSPPRGENEQYF. The chain couples TRBV5-1 to TRBJ2-7; TRBD1 might be the D (7 bases). The CDR3 spans 14 residues. The V and J ends lost 4 bases and 5 bases respectively, with 16 bases between them. CDR1 and CDR2 from the germline V gene are SGHRS and YFSETQ.